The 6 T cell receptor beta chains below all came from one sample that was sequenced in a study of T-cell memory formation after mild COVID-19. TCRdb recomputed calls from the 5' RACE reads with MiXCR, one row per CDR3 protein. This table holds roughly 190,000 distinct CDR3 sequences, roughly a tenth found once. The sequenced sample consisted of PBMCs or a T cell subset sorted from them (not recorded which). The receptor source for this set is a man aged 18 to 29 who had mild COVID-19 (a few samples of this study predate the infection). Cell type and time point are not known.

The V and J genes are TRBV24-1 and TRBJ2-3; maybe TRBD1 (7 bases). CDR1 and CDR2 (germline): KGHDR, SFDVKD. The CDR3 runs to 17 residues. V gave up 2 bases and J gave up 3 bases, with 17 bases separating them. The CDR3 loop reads CATSDWGDSAGTDTQYF. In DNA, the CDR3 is TGTGCCACCAGTGATTGGGGGGACAGCGCTGGGACAGATACGCAGTATTTT.

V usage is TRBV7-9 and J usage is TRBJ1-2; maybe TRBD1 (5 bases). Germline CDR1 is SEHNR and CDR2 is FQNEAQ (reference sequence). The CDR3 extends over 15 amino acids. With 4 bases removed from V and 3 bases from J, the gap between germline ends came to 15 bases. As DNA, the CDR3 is TGTGCCAGCAGCTCACAACTTCAGGGTGACTATGGCTACACCTTC. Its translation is CASSSQLQGDYGYTF. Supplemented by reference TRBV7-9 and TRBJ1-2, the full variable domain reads DTGVSQNPRHKITKRGQNVTFRCDPISEHNRLYWYRQTLGQGPEFLTYFQNEAQLEKSRLLSDRFSAERPKGSFSTLEIQRTEQGDSAMYLCASSSQLQGDYGYTFGSGTRLTVV.

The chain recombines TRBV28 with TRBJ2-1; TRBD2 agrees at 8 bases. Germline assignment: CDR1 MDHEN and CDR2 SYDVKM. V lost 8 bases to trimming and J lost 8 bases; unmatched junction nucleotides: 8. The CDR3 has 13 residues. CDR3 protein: CASRGTSIYEQFF. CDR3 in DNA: TGTGCCAGCCGGGGGACTAGTATTTATGAGCAGTTCTTC.

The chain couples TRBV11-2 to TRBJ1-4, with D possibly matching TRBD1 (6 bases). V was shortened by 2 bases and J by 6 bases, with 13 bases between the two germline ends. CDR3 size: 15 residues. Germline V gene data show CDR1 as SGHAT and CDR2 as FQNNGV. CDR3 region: CASSLTLGAYEKLFF. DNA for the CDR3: TGTGCCAGCAGCTTAACACTGGGGGCGTATGAAAAACTGTTTTTT.

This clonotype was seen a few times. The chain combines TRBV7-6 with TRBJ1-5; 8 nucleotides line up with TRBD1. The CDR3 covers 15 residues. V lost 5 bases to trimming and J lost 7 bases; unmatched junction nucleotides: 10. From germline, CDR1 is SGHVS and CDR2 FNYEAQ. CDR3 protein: CASSQMTGVNQPQHF. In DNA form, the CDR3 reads TGTGCCAGCAGCCAAATGACAGGGGTAAACCAGCCCCAGCATTTT.

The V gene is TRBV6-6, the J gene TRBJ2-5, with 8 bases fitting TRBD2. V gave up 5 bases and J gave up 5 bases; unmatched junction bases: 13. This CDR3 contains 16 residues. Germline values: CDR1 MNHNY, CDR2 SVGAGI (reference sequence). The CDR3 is CASSTTRAGGQETQYF. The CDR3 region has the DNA TGTGCCAGCAGTACCACGAGGGCGGGGGGCCAGGAGACCCAGTACTTC.